Following are 27 T cell receptor beta chains from one sample sequenced in a study of Graves' ophthalmopathy and Graves' hyperthyroidism. Beta-chain TCR CDR3 regions were amplified from RNA transcripts. The authors performed first-round RT-PCR with HTBI primers and then a second-round multiplex PCR. One entry per CDR3 protein, called by TCRdb with MiXCR from the multiplex PCR reads. The sample lists hundreds of thousands of distinct CDR3 sequences; 22% were seen once. The specimen was peripheral blood. All receptors come from a woman under 30 with stable Graves' hyperthyroidism. Some clones in this sample may be carry-over from other donors' samples.

The CDR3 protein is CASSYETGSETQYF. CDR3 bases: TGTGCCAGCAGCTACGAGACAGGGTCCGAGACCCAGTACTTC. The V gene is TRBV7-9, the J gene TRBJ2-5; 7 bases align to TRBD1. Losses at the gene ends were 4 bases for V and 5 bases for J; bases not matched to a gene: 7. Germline V gene lookup returns CDR1 SEHNR and CDR2 FQNEAQ (reference sequence). This CDR3 region has 14 residues.

The sample holds many counts of this clonotype. This chain uses TRBV30 with TRBJ1-1; TRBD1 might be the D (5 bases). Trimming took 4 bases from V and 2 from J, leaving 17 bases between them. The CDR3 runs 15 residues. Germline V gene sequence: CDR1 GTSNPN, CDR2 SVGIG (reference sequence). CDR3 sequence reads: CAWTRTRGSNTEAFF. CDR3 nucleotide sequence: TGTGCCTGGACCCGGACAAGGGGATCAAACACTGAAGCTTTCTTT.

This clonotype was picked up many times. The chain joins TRBV12-3 or TRBV12-4 to TRBJ1-2; 7 nucleotides line up with TRBD1. The CDR3 spans 13 residues. Losses at the gene ends were 6 bases for V and 8 bases for J; bases not matched to a gene: 9. Here the CDR3 DNA reads TGTGCCAGCAGGCCGACAGGGCGAGGAGGCTACACCTTC. Amino acids: CASRPTGRGGYTF.

This clonotype was found many times. This rearrangement joins TRBV20-1 to TRBJ1-1; D gene uncertain. The CDR3 is made up of 12 amino acids. Germline V gene data show CDR1 as DFQATT and CDR2 as SNEGSKA (reference sequence). The ends were cut back, 5 bases at V and 3 bases at J, with 10 bases in the middle. The CDR3 is CSAVRGYTEAFF. For the CDR3, the DNA is TGCAGTGCTGTGCGAGGGTACACTGAAGCTTTCTTT.

Many counts were recorded for this clonotype. The chain carries TRBV9 and TRBJ2-7; 7 bases line up with TRBD2. CDR3 size: 15 residues. Trimming took 4 bases from V and 2 from J; bases not matched to a gene: 9. Germline V gene sequence: CDR1 SGDLS, CDR2 YYNGEE. CDR3 sequence (DNA): TGTGCCAGCAGCAGGGAGGGGACGTTGACCTACGAGCAGTACTTC. Amino acid sequence: CASSREGTLTYEQYF.

There are many counts of this clonotype. The V and J genes are TRBV2 and TRBJ2-7; D remains unclear. Germline V lookup: CDR1 SNHLY, CDR2 FYNNEI. V lost 7 bases, J lost 1 base, and 8 bases lay in between. The CDR3 has 12 amino acids. The DNA for the CDR3 is TGTGCCAGCACCCAAGGGTCCTACGAGCAGTACTTC. Amino acids: CASTQGSYEQYF.

Many counts were recorded for this clonotype. This sequence joins TRBV18 and TRBJ1-1; D is unresolved. This CDR3 spans 15 amino acids. Germline lookup yields CDR1 KGHSH and CDR2 LQKENI. Trimming pared 2 bases from V and 0 bases from J, leaving 10 bases between. The CDR3 reads CASSPGTAMNTEAFF. The CDR3 nucleotides read TGTGCCAGCTCACCAGGAACAGCCATGAACACTGAAGCTTTCTTT.

This clonotype was detected only a few times. This sequence joins TRBV30 and TRBJ1-2; 7 nucleotides align to TRBD1. The CDR3 runs 14 residues. V lost 1 base, J lost 8 bases, and 10 bases stayed unmatched. Germline V gives CDR1 GTSNPN, CDR2 SVGIG (reference sequence). The CDR3 DNA reads as TGTGCCTGGAGTGGACTCAAGGGGGCTGGAGGCTACACCTTC. It codes for CAWSGLKGAGGYTF.

This clonotype showed up many times. The chain recombines TRBV10-1 with TRBJ2-7; D is uncertain. Between the trimmed V and J ends, which lost 3 bases and 2 bases, there was a span of 2 bases. The germline V gene has CDR1 WNHNN and CDR2 SYGVQD (reference sequence). This CDR3 comprises 11 residues. CDR3 DNA sequence: TGCGCCAGCAGTGATACCTACGAGCAGTACTTC. It codes for CASSDTYEQYF.

This clonotype appeared once. This chain links TRBV6-5 with TRBJ2-5, with TRBD2 as a possible D gene (6 bases). CDR3 length: 12 amino acids. Germline values: CDR1 MNHEY, CDR2 SVGAGI. CDR3 in amino acids: CASGIYQETQYF. The CDR3 nucleotides read TGTGCTAGCGGCATCTACCAAGAGACCCAGTACTTC.

This clonotype was seen only a few times. The chain employs TRBV6-2 or TRBV6-3 and TRBJ1-5; D gene unclear. CDR1 is MNHEY, CDR2 SVGEGT, per germline. This CDR3 contains 18 residues. The V end lost 5 bases, the J end lost 0 bases, and 20 bases lay between the germline ends. CDR3 coding DNA: TGTGCCAGCAGTATCCAGACTGCAAGCAGTTATAGCAATCAGCCCCAGCATTTT. Its protein product is CASSIQTASSYSNQPQHF.

This clonotype occurred a few times. J is TRBJ2-2 and V is TRBV12-3 or TRBV12-4; the match to TRBD1 covers 7 bases. V dropped 5 bases and J dropped 5; count of bases not matched to a gene: 5. The CDR3 is made up of 14 amino acids. DNA for the CDR3: TGTGCCAGCAGTACCGGGACAGAAACCGGGGAGCTGTTTTTT. Its protein is CASSTGTETGELFF.

The chain recombines TRBV30 with TRBJ1-2; D is ambiguous. The CDR3 runs 12 residues. Germline V gives CDR1 GTSNPN, CDR2 SVGIG (reference sequence). Trimming cost V 2 bases and J 6 bases, with 10 bases left between them. CDR3 in DNA: TGTGCCTGGAGTCAGCAGCCTCATGGCTACACCTTC. Its protein product is CAWSQQPHGYTF.

Turning to this clonotype: One junction end does not reproduce the germline sequence, and a read error may be involved. The chain carries TRBV2 and TRBJ2-7, with a weak D call TRBD2 (5 bases). CDR1 and CDR2 from the germline V gene are SNHLY and FYNNEI. The CDR3 is made up of 17 amino acids. In DNA form, the CDR3 reads TGTGCCAGCAGGACGGGATCCATAAGGGAAACCTCCTACGAGCTGTACTTC. Residues: CASRTGSIRETSYELYF.

This clonotype appeared a few times. J is TRBJ2-5 and V is TRBV6-1, with no clear D. CDR3 size: 13 residues. Trimming left V 4 bases short and J 1 base short, with 7 bases between. Germline V gives CDR1 MNHNS, CDR2 SASEGT. Here the CDR3 DNA reads TGTGCCAGCAGTGTAACGATCCAAGAGACCCAGTACTTC. It specifies CASSVTIQETQYF.

In its sample, this clonotype was seen many times. The V and J genes are TRBV20-1 and TRBJ2-5; no definite D call. Trimming removed 0 bases at V and 3 bases at J, with 8 bases between. Germline CDR1 reads DFQATT; CDR2 reads SNEGSKA (reference sequence). The CDR3 totals 13 residues. This CDR3 is CSARDSTEETQYF. The DNA of the CDR3 is TGCAGTGCTAGAGATAGTACAGAAGAGACCCAGTACTTC.

This clonotype was seen many times. The rearrangement uses TRBV20-1 and TRBJ1-2; no definite D call. Deletions cut 6 bases from V and 0 bases from J, with 20 bases between. CDR1 and CDR2 (germline): DFQATT, SNEGSKA (reference sequence). The CDR3 has 16 residues. CDR3: CSARPGSGPTNYGYTF. The CDR3 DNA reads as TGCAGTGCGCGACCGGGGAGCGGACCGACTAACTATGGCTACACCTTC.

The chain recombines TRBV2 with TRBJ2-7, with D possibly being TRBD2 (5 bases). Germline loops: CDR1 SNHLY, CDR2 FYNNEI. The CDR3 sequence is 13 residues long. V was clipped by 7 bases and J by 4 bases, with 14 bases between them. CDR3: CASTAGEKYEQYF. CDR3 nucleotide sequence: TGTGCCAGCACAGCCGGGGAAAAATACGAGCAGTACTTC.

The gene calls are TRBV6-1 and TRBJ1-3; tentative D call: TRBD1 (6 bases). The CDR3 contains 13 residues. CDR1 and CDR2 from the germline V gene are MNHNS and SASEGT. With 5 bases removed from V and 4 bases from J, the gap between germline ends came to 9 bases. Here the CDR3 DNA reads TGTGCCAGCAGTCGCGGACAGGGAAACACCATATATTTT. Its translation is CASSRGQGNTIYF.

Ten or more counts support this clonotype. One base away lies a much larger clone, so this may be a sequencing read error. V gene TRBV12-3 or TRBV12-4 combines with J gene TRBJ1-1; D possibly corresponds to TRBD1 (6 bases). The length of the CDR3 is 14 residues. Between the trimmed V and J ends, which lost 6 bases and 4 bases, there was a span of 15 bases. The CDR3 region is CASSGGTRSTEAFF. The CDR3 bases are TGTGCCAGCAGCGGCGGGACAAGGAGCACTGAAGCTTTCTTT.

The sample holds many counts of this clonotype. This chain connects TRBV12-3 or TRBV12-4 to TRBJ1-5; unclear D gene. Trimming took 3 bases from V and 0 from J, leaving 12 bases between them. The CDR3 length is 16 residues. DNA of the CDR3: TGTGCCAGCAGTTTTTGGGTCCCGTATAGCAATCAGCCCCAGCATTTT. Translated: CASSFWVPYSNQPQHF.

As DNA, the CDR3 is TGTGCCATCAGCCAACTAGCGGGGGTAGGAGAGACCCAGTACTTC. This encodes CAISQLAGVGETQYF. This chain joins TRBV10-3 and TRBJ2-5; 11 bases match TRBD2. Unmatched junction bases numbered 7, after V lost 6 bases and J lost 4 bases. Germline loops: CDR1 ENHRY, CDR2 SYGVKD. This CDR3 spans 15 amino acids.

The chain carries TRBV20-1 and TRBJ1-6; no clear D gene. This CDR3 comprises 18 residues. Trimming removed 0 bases from V and 0 bases from J, with 15 bases in between. CDR1 and CDR2 from the germline V gene are DFQATT and SNEGSKA (reference sequence). CDR3 DNA: TGCAGTGCTAGAGATCCCCCACAGACACTCTCCTATAATTCACCCCTCCACTTT. Residues: CSARDPPQTLSYNSPLHF.

This clonotype was detected many times. The J gene is TRBJ2-7, the V gene TRBV12-3 or TRBV12-4; 11 bases align to TRBD2. This CDR3 is 16 amino acids long. V lost 6 bases and J lost 6; bases outside the gene matches: 13. CDR3 nucleotides: TGTGCCAGCAGACGGTCCACTAGCGGGAGACGTCTCGAGCAGTACTTC. Its protein is CASRRSTSGRRLEQYF.

This clonotype was seen at least ten times. The rearrangement uses TRBV15 and TRBJ2-4, with D maybe TRBD2 (6 bases). CDR3 length equals 14 residues. Germline V gene data show CDR1 as LNHNV and CDR2 as YYDKDF (reference sequence). V was cut by 9 bases and J by 0 bases, with 12 bases left in between. CDR3 in amino acids: CATSLALAKNIQYF. CDR3 nucleotide sequence: TGTGCCACGTCACTAGCATTAGCCAAAAACATTCAGTACTTC.

This clonotype was seen at least ten times. The CDR3 DNA sequence: TGTGCCAGCAGCCCCCAGCGGGGCCACGAGCAGTACTTC. Its protein is CASSPQRGHEQYF. V gene TRBV7-2 combines with J gene TRBJ2-7; 7 nucleotides align to TRBD2. CDR3 size: 13 residues. V was clipped by 5 bases and J by 5 bases; unmatched bases: 6. CDR1 is SGHTA and CDR2 is FQGNSA in the germline V gene.

There are many counts of this clonotype. The chain combines TRBV7-3 with TRBJ2-5; D is perhaps TRBD2 (5 bases). Per the germline V gene, CDR1 is SGHTA and CDR2 is FQGTGA. V lost 4 bases to trimming and J lost 5 bases, with 17 bases between them. The CDR3 spans 15 residues. CDR3 DNA: TGTGCCAGCAGCTACCTAGGAACAACGGGGGAGACCCAGTACTTC. This translates into CASSYLGTTGETQYF.